What follows is one TCR beta chain and its context. Its antigen is undetermined. This entry is derived from a study of PD-1 blockade in mismatch repair-deficient tumors. Study findings and constraints: After pembrolizumab, tumor-resident clones rose rapidly, then generally contracted before radiologic responses.

The TCR-sequenced patients were three responders to pembrolizumab. Germline CDR1 is LGHNA and CDR2 is YSLEER. The length of the CDR3 is 15 residues. The V and J ends lost 4 bases and 6 bases, in that order; junction bases with no gene match: 3. The table came from immunoSEQ multiplex PCR; TCRdb's copy has only in-frame clones and leaves some out. The sample yields some 110,000 clones, over 65% seen once. The genes are TRBV4-3 and TRBJ2-4, with TRBD2 matching 13 bases. Source: peripheral blood, taken about 60 weeks after starting pembrolizumab. The origin of this receptor is an adult with mismatch repair-deficient cancer. The CDR3 DNA sequence: TGCGCCAGCAGCCTAGGGACTAGCGGGGTAAACATTCAGTACTTC. Protein: CASSLGTSGVNIQYF.